The entry below gives a single T cell receptor (beta chain) sequence along with its context. Its matching antigen is unknown. This specimen belongs to a study of cytomegalovirus exposure and HLA in healthy donors. Notes on the study in general: HLA alleles were associated with roughly 15,000 TCR beta sequences in a later analysis at 0.05 false discovery rate. The study put 150 to 200 TCR beta chains on its list as cytomegalovirus-associated.

The CDR3 totals 12 residues. Trimming pared 5 bases from V and 7 bases from J, leaving 11 bases between. Germline V gives CDR1 SEHNR, CDR2 FQNEAQ (reference sequence). Primers: 60 Vbeta forward and 13 Jbeta reverse. Assay: immunoSEQ multiplex PCR; the TCRdb copy retains only in-frame clones and omits some. The sample shows roughly 150,000 clones, under 70% of them seen only once. This TCR was sampled from a man aged 25 to 45 in good health and CMV-seropositive. Sequenced input: PBMCs. V and J are TRBV7-9 and TRBJ1-1; D is unresolved. This chain's CDR3 is CASSNPRDEAFF. CDR3 DNA: TGTGCCAGCAGCAATCCTCGGGATGAAGCTTTCTTT.